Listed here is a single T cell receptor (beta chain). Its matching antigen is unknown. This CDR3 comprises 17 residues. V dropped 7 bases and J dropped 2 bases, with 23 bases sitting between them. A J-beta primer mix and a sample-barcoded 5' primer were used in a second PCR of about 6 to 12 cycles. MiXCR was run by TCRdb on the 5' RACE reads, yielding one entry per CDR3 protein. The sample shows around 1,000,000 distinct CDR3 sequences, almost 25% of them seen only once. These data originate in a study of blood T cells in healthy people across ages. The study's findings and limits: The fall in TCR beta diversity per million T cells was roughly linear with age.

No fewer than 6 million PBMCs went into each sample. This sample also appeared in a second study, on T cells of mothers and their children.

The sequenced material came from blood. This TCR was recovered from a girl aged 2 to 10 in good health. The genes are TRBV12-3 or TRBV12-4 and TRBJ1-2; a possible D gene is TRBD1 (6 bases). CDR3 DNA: TGTGCCAGCACCCTGGGGGGGCGCGGGATAAGCAACTATGGCTACACCTTC. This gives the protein CASTLGGRGISNYGYTF.